This T cell receptor beta chain derives from a study of cytomegalovirus exposure and HLA in healthy donors. About the study: The roughly 120 validation repertoires matched the 500 to 750 first-cohort repertoires in platform, a later analysis reported.

Data came from immunoSEQ multiplex PCR; TCRdb stores just in-frame clones and leaves some out. Of 250,000 to 400,000 clones in the sample, approximately 86% are singletons; the top ten hold around 0.91%. The donors were part of the validation cohort, which consisted of approximately 110 subjects and was separate from the first cohort of around 620 subjects. Notes on the study in general: Altogether, 164 TCR beta chains were recorded as cytomegalovirus-associated.

Comments on this clone: What it recognizes is unknown.

From germline, CDR1 is MNHNS and CDR2 SASEGT. Deletions cut 4 bases from V and 10 bases from J, with 17 bases between. The CDR3 has 15 amino acids. The V gene is TRBV6-1, the J gene TRBJ1-6, with unresolved D. The sequence was obtained from a man under 40 in good health and CMV-seronegative. The source material was PBMCs. CDR3 coding DNA: TGTGCCAGCAGTGGCGCCCTCGGACTAGGGTCACCCCTCCACTTT. As protein: CASSGALGLGSPLHF.